A single sample is the source of the 18 T cell receptor beta chains below, sequenced in a study of T cell changes during pregnancy in multiple sclerosis. The repertoire was sequenced with immunoSEQ multiplex PCR; TCRdb's copy has only in-frame clones and lacks some. The table shows tens of thousands of clones, with 88% occurring only once. The specimen comprised peripheral blood, sampled in the first trimester of pregnancy. The receptors derive from a female donor with multiple sclerosis, enrolled in a pregnancy study.

The chain employs TRBV6-1 and TRBJ2-5; weak D call: TRBD2 (5 bases). The CDR3 has 17 amino acids. Germline CDR1 reads MNHNS; CDR2 reads SASEGT. The ends were cut back, 4 bases at V and 4 bases at J, with 22 bases in the middle. The CDR3: CASSGSQFGEVGETQYF. Here the CDR3 DNA reads TGTGCCAGCAGTGGGTCACAGTTCGGGGAAGTTGGAGAGACCCAGTACTTC.

The chain is built from TRBV7-9 and TRBJ2-3; 9 positions match TRBD2. Per the germline V gene, CDR1 is SEHNR and CDR2 is FQNEAQ (reference sequence). With V trimmed by 5 bases and J by 2 bases, 5 bases remained unmatched. CDR3 length equals 15 residues. CDR3: CASSPLAGFTDTQYF. DNA of the CDR3: TGTGCCAGCAGCCCCCTAGCGGGGTTCACAGATACGCAGTATTTT.

The chain is built from TRBV10-3 and TRBJ1-1; 10 bases line up with TRBD1. Germline CDR1 and CDR2: ENHRY and SYGVKD. After removal of 10 bases from V and 7 bases from J, the junction contained 12 bases not matched to a gene. This CDR3 is 14 amino acids long. In DNA, the CDR3 is TGTGCCACCCTGACAGGGGGCATATTCGGTGAAGCTTTCTTT. As protein: CATLTGGIFGEAFF.

The V and J genes are TRBV7-2 and TRBJ2-1, with 7 positions matching TRBD2. Trimming removed 3 bases from V and 4 bases from J; junction bases left unmatched: 6. Germline CDR1 SGHTA, CDR2 FQGNSA. CDR3 size: 15 residues. In DNA form, the CDR3 reads TGTGCCAGCAGCTTTGCTAGCGGAGCTTACAATGAGCAGTTCTTC. Its translation: CASSFASGAYNEQFF.

V gene TRBV5-1 combines with J gene TRBJ2-1, with TRBD2 as a possible D gene (6 bases). Germline V CDR1 and CDR2: SGHRS, YFSETQ. V dropped 4 bases and J dropped 0 bases, with 17 bases sitting between them. This CDR3 contains 17 residues. The CDR3 region has the DNA TGCGCCAGCAGCCGAGGAGCGGGCCTTAGCTCCTACAATGAGCAGTTCTTC. Encoded protein: CASSRGAGLSSYNEQFF.

The gene calls are TRBV18 and TRBJ1-1, with 12 bases that match TRBD1. Germline CDR1 is KGHSH and CDR2 is LQKENI. After removal of 5 bases from V and 5 bases from J, the junction contained 6 bases not matched to a gene. The CDR3 runs 15 residues. The CDR3 spells CASSSGTGGWTEAFF. For the CDR3, the DNA is TGTGCCAGCTCATCGGGGACAGGGGGCTGGACTGAAGCTTTCTTT.

This chain connects TRBV7-2 to TRBJ2-5; D possibly corresponds to TRBD2 (6 bases). The CDR3 is 14 amino acids. V was clipped by 2 bases and J by 3 bases, with 10 bases between them. Germline CDR1 SGHTA, CDR2 FQGNSA. CDR3: CASSLSWTKETQYF. DNA of the CDR3: TGTGCCAGCAGCTTAAGTTGGACTAAAGAGACCCAGTACTTC.

This chain links TRBV14 with TRBJ1-1, with D possibly TRBD1 on 5 matching bases. The germline V and J ends were trimmed by 4 bases and 3 bases, with 15 bases remaining between them. Germline V CDR1 and CDR2: SGHDN, FVKESK. This CDR3 spans 15 amino acids. The CDR3 DNA follows: TGTGCCAGCAGCCCGATCAGGGTAAGGGACACTGAAGCTTTCTTT. Translation: CASSPIRVRDTEAFF. Supplemented by reference TRBV14 and TRBJ1-1, the full variable domain reads EAGVTQFPSHSVIEKGQTVTLRCDPISGHDNLYWYRRVMGKEIKFLLHFVKESKQDESGMPNNRFLAERTGGTYSTLKVQPAELEDSGVYFCASSPIRVRDTEAFFGQGTRLTVV.

This chain joins TRBV28 and TRBJ2-3; the D gene is possibly TRBD1 (5 bases). With 0 bases removed from V and 1 base from J, the gap between germline ends came to 11 bases. Germline CDR1 is MDHEN and CDR2 is SYDVKM. The CDR3 is made up of 16 amino acids. CDR3 sequence: CASSLWSGRGTDTQYF. CDR3 in DNA: TGTGCCAGCAGTTTATGGTCCGGCAGGGGCACAGATACGCAGTATTTT.

The chain employs TRBV5-6 and TRBJ1-2, with D maybe TRBD1 (6 bases). Germline V gene lookup returns CDR1 SGHDT and CDR2 YYEEEE. The CDR3 contains 14 residues. The V end lost 4 bases, the J end lost 2 bases, and 12 bases lay between the germline ends. CDR3 in DNA: TGTGCCAGCAGCCCACAGGGATGGAACTATGGCTACACCTTC. Translating it yields CASSPQGWNYGYTF.

V gene TRBV19 combines with J gene TRBJ1-2; TRBD1 is a possible D gene (5 bases). CDR1 and CDR2 (germline): LNHDA, SQIVND (reference sequence). The CDR3 is 16 residues long. V was trimmed by 5 bases and J by 0 bases, leaving 16 bases between them. CDR3 loop: CASSPSDISSNYGYTF. CDR3 DNA sequence: TGTGCCAGTAGTCCCTCGGACATTTCGTCTAACTATGGCTACACCTTC.

This chain joins TRBV6-5 and TRBJ2-3; TRBD2 aligns across 7 bases. V lost 2 bases to trimming and J lost 3 bases; unmatched junction nucleotides: 8. Germline CDR1 is MNHEY and CDR2 is SVGAGI. The CDR3 spans 16 residues. CDR3 in amino acids: CASSYRGEGLTDTQYF. The CDR3 coding sequence is TGTGCCAGCAGTTACCGCGGGGAGGGCCTGACAGATACGCAGTATTTT.

The rearrangement links TRBV10-1 to TRBJ2-1, with TRBD2 identical over 11 bases. The CDR3 has 15 residues. Germline values: CDR1 WNHNN, CDR2 SYGVQD (reference sequence). The V gene end was trimmed by 0 bases and the J gene end by 10 bases; junction bases not matched to a gene: 5. CDR3 DNA sequence: TGCGCCAGCAGTGAGTCACTAGCGGGAGCTCAGGAGCAGTTCTTC. Its translation is CASSESLAGAQEQFF.

This chain links TRBV6-5 with TRBJ2-7; D unresolved. Germline CDR1 reads MNHEY; CDR2 reads SVGAGI. The CDR3 covers 15 residues. V shed 7 bases and J shed 2 bases, with 18 bases lying between them. CDR3: CASKKMPTQTYEQYF. In nucleotides, the CDR3 is TGTGCCAGCAAAAAAATGCCAACACAAACCTACGAGCAGTACTTC.

CDR3 nucleotides: TGTGCCAGCAGAAAAGGGAGGGGAGCGGACTATGGCTACACCTTC. Protein: CASRKGRGADYGYTF. This rearrangement joins TRBV6-6 to TRBJ1-2, with D possibly matching TRBD1 (5 bases). The ends were cut back, 6 bases at V and 3 bases at J, with 17 bases in the middle. CDR1 and CDR2 (germline): MNHNY, SVGAGI (reference sequence). The CDR3 is 15 residues long.

This clone appeared a single time. The V call is TRBV5-1, the J call TRBJ1-5, with 8 bases fitting TRBD1. Per the germline V gene, CDR1 is SGHRS and CDR2 is YFSETQ. V gave up 4 bases and J gave up 3 bases; unmatched junction bases: 9. The length of the CDR3 is 16 residues. Here the CDR3 DNA reads TGCGCCAGCAGCCTCATGGGGGGACAGGACAATCAGCCCCAGCATTTT. Protein: CASSLMGGQDNQPQHF. The full variable domain, its missing parts supplied by reference TRBV5-1 and TRBJ1-5, is KAGVTQTPRYLIKTRGQQVTLSCSPISGHRSVSWYQQTPGQGLQFLFEYFSETQRNKGNFPGRFSGRQFSNSRSEMNVSTLELGDSALYLCASSLMGGQDNQPQHFGDGTRLSIL.

The chain uses TRBV7-3 and TRBJ2-3; TRBD1 agrees at 8 bases. The CDR3 contains 15 residues. Germline loops: CDR1 SGHTA, CDR2 FQGTGA. The trim removed 0 bases at V and 4 bases at J, leaving 3 bases unmatched. The DNA for the CDR3 is TGTGCCAGCAGCTTAACAAGACAGGGGTCAGATACGCAGTATTTT. It specifies CASSLTRQGSDTQYF.

This chain joins TRBV10-3 and TRBJ1-1; D gene unclear. Germline values: CDR1 ENHRY, CDR2 SYGVKD. The CDR3 is made up of 15 amino acids. V shed 2 bases and J shed 1 base, with 11 bases lying between them. The CDR3 spells CAISERGGGNTEAFF. CDR3 nucleotide sequence: TGTGCCATCAGTGAGCGGGGTGGAGGGAACACTGAAGCTTTCTTT.